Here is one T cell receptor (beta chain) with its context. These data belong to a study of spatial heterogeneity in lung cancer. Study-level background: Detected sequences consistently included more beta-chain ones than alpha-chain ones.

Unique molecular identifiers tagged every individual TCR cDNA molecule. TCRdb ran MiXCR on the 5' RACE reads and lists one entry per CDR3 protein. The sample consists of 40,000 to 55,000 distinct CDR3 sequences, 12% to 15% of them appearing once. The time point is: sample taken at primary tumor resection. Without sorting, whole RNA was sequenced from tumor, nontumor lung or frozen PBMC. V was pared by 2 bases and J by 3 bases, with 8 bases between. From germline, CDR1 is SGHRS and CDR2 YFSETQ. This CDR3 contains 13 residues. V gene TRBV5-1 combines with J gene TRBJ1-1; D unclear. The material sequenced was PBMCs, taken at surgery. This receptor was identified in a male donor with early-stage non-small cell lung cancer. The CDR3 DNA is TGCGCCAGCAGCTTTTCGGTGGACACTGAAGCTTTCTTT. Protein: CASSFSVDTEAFF.